This is a list of T cell receptor beta chains from one sample in a study of blood T cell repertoires in COVID-19. Data came from immunoSEQ multiplex PCR; TCRdb stores just in-frame clones and leaves some out. The data contain 56,000 or so clones, around 90% of them singletons. Sample: peripheral blood. These receptors were taken from a human donor in a cohort sampled during active COVID-19. Both conserved end residues are part of each CDR3. D genes are given only for firm matches. The size field is filled for only some rows; it gives once, few, many or a size class.

abundance	v_gene	d_gene	j_gene	CDR3aa	CDR3nt
.	TRBV5-6	TRBD1	TRBJ1-2	CASSLNYRGLYGYTF	TGTGCCAGCAGCTTGAACTACAGGGGGCTTTATGGCTACACCTTC
.	TRBV5-1	TRBD2	TRBJ2-1	CASSPRPGLGNEQFF	TGCGCCAGCAGCCCGAGGCCGGGACTAGGCAATGAGCAGTTCTTC
.	TRBV5-1	.	TRBJ2-5	CASSVPSPDLETQYF	TGCGCCAGCAGCGTCCCTAGCCCCGATTTGGAGACCCAGTACTTC
once	TRBV5-1	TRBD2	TRBJ2-7	CASSLGGGAPEQYF	TGCGCCAGCAGCTTGGGCGGGGGGGCCCCCGAGCAGTACTTC
.	TRBV9	.	TRBJ1-4	CASSVGWDNSEKLFF	TGTGCCAGCAGCGTAGGTTGGGACAACTCCGAAAAACTGTTTTTT
once	TRBV7-9	.	TRBJ1-2	CATRVPRGNYGYTF	TGTGCCACCAGGGTTCCCAGGGGAAACTATGGCTACACCTTC
.	TRBV11-2	.	TRBJ2-2	CASSLGGELAGELFF	TGTGCCAGCAGCTTAGGGGGGGAGCTGGCCGGGGAGCTGTTTTTT
.	TRBV3-1/TRBV3-2	TRBD2	TRBJ2-1	CASSQWGLAGAFNEQFF	TGTGCCAGCAGCCAATGGGGACTAGCGGGGGCCTTCAATGAGCAGTTCTTC
.	TRBV23-1	.	TRBJ1-3	CASSLDTLVENTIYF	TGCGCCAGCAGTCTAGACACATTAGTTGAAAACACCATATATTTT
once	TRBV11-2	TRBD2	TRBJ2-1	CASSLPGGPGNEQFF	TGTGCCAGCAGCTTACCGGGGGGGCCGGGTAATGAGCAGTTCTTC
once	TRBV12-3/TRBV12-4	.	TRBJ2-5	CASRRGIQETQYF	TGTGCCAGCAGGAGGGGGATCCAAGAGACCCAGTACTTC
.	TRBV6-5	TRBD2	TRBJ2-7	CASTTLAGLSYEQYF	TGTGCCAGCACCACCCTAGCGGGACTATCCTACGAGCAGTACTTC
once	TRBV14	.	TRBJ1-5	CASSQDRGAWSNQPQHF	TGTGCCAGCAGCCAAGATCGGGGGGCATGGAGCAATCAGCCCCAGCATTTT
.	TRBV12-5	.	TRBJ2-2	CASGSWWGGRTGELFF	TGTGCTAGTGGTTCCTGGTGGGGGGGCCGAACCGGGGAGCTGTTTTTT
few	TRBV10-1	TRBD1	TRBJ1-2	CASSESQQGVANYGYTF	TGCGCCAGCAGTGAGTCCCAACAGGGGGTTGCTAACTATGGCTACACCTTC
.	TRBV30	.	TRBJ2-7	CAWSVQGVSYEQYF	TGTGCCTGGAGTGTACAGGGCGTCTCCTACGAGCAGTACTTC
.	TRBV18	.	TRBJ1-4	CASSPYQGKGEKLFF	TGTGCCAGCTCACCATACCAGGGCAAGGGTGAAAAACTGTTTTTT
.	TRBV4-1	.	TRBJ1-4	CASSQDRGASNEKLFF	TGCGCCAGCAGCCAAGATCGGGGGGCTTCTAATGAAAAACTGTTTTTT
.	TRBV2	.	TRBJ2-1	CASSDRTLYNEQFF	TGTGCCAGCAGTGATAGGACATTGTACAATGAGCAGTTCTTC
.	TRBV2	TRBD1	TRBJ1-1	CASSRGFAGGTEAFF	TGTGCCAGCAGTAGGGGGTTCGCAGGGGGCACTGAAGCTTTCTTT
once	TRBV4-2	.	TRBJ1-4	CASSQDWERQGNEKLFF	TGTGCCAGCAGCCAAGATTGGGAAAGGCAGGGGAATGAAAAACTGTTTTTT
.	TRBV2	TRBD2	TRBJ2-5	CASRDSGGNGETQYF	TGTGCCAGCAGGGATAGCGGGGGGAATGGGGAGACCCAGTACTTC
once	TRBV3-1/TRBV3-2	TRBD1	TRBJ2-3	CASSQGQGAADTQYF	TGTGCCAGCAGCCAAGGACAGGGGGCGGCAGATACGCAGTATTTT
.	TRBV27	.	TRBJ2-1	CASSLSLYNEQFF	TGTGCCAGCAGTTTGTCACTCTACAATGAGCAGTTCTTC
.	TRBV3-1/TRBV3-2	.	TRBJ1-2	CASSLGQTSGYTF	TGTGCCAGCAGCCTAGGACAGACGAGTGGCTACACCTTC
.	TRBV7-2	.	TRBJ2-7	CASSLIQGFSEQYF	TGTGCCAGCAGCTTAATCCAGGGATTCTCCGAGCAGTACTTC
few	TRBV30	.	TRBJ1-2	CAWRPPLAANYGYTF	TGTGCCTGGAGGCCCCCGCTGGCGGCGAACTATGGCTACACCTTC
once	TRBV5-1	.	TRBJ2-2	CASSMLGGVAGELFF	TGCGCCAGCAGCATGCTGGGCGGGGTAGCCGGGGAGCTGTTTTTT
.	TRBV18	.	TRBJ1-4	CASSPPYATNEKLFF	TGTGCCAGCTCACCACCCTATGCAACTAATGAAAAACTGTTTTTT